This is a list of T cell receptor beta chains from one sample in a study of human T cells and chemical hapten exposure. TCRdb recomputed calls from the RACE reads with MiXCR, one row per CDR3 protein. The repertoire consists of tens of thousands of distinct CDR3 sequences, with roughly a tenth occurring once and the leading ten covering 9.6%. The sample in question was whole blood, obtained in connection with sensitization to the hapten diphenylcyclopropenone (DPC). These TCRs come from a man between 40 and 49 years old with alopecia areata. Some clones in this sample may be carry-over from other donors' samples. Both conserved end residues are part of each CDR3. Fields, in order: J gene, V gene, clone size, D gene, CDR3 DNA, CDR3 protein. D genes are given only for firm matches. Not all rows give a size; the values are once, few, many and, for expanded clones, a class.

>TRBJ2-1|TRBV27|NA|TRBD1
TGTGCCAGCAGTTTATCGGGACAGGGCCCCAATGAGCAGTTCTTC
CASSLSGQGPNEQFF
>TRBJ2-5|TRBV12-2|many|NA
TGTGCAAGTCGCTTAGTCCCCAGGGATGAGACCCAGTACTTC
CASRLVPRDETQYF
>TRBJ2-7|TRBV5-4|NA|TRBD2
TGTGCCAGCAGCACTGCTCCGGGACTAGCCTACGAGCAGTACTTC
CASSTAPGLAYEQYF
>TRBJ1-4|TRBV5-6|few|NA
TGTGCCAGCAGCTGGGGACTAATTGCAACTAATGAAAAACTGTTTTTT
CASSWGLIATNEKLFF
>TRBJ1-4|TRBV29-1|few|NA
TGCAGCGTTGAAGATGTGTACAGTCGGGAACTGTTTTTT
CSVEDVYSRELFF
>TRBJ2-7|TRBV12-3/TRBV12-4|many|NA
TGTGCCAGCAGTCCTACCGGGACCTCCTACGAGCAGTACTTC
CASSPTGTSYEQYF
>TRBJ2-7|TRBV9|many|NA
TGTGCCAGCAGCGGGGATACGTACGAGCAGTACTTC
CASSGDTYEQYF
>TRBJ2-1|TRBV2|many|TRBD1
TGTGCCAGCAGACATCCGGGACAGGGGCTCCATGAGCAGTTCTTC
CASRHPGQGLHEQFF
>TRBJ2-7|TRBV19|few|NA
TGTGCCAGTAGTCCCGCCGGGAGACACAAGGACCCTTCCTACGAGCAGTACTTC
CASSPAGRHKDPSYEQYF
>TRBJ1-5|TRBV28|many|TRBD1
TGTGCCAGCAGTTTAGAGGGGGCAACTCAGCCCCAGCATTTT
CASSLEGATQPQHF
>TRBJ1-2|TRBV28|NA|NA
TGTGCCAGCAGTTCCTCTCTCCCATATGGCTACACCTTC
CASSSSLPYGYTF
>TRBJ2-3|TRBV7-8|NA|NA
TGTGCCAGCAGCCCCCGACTAGTCCCAGATACGCAGTATTTT
CASSPRLVPDTQYF
>TRBJ2-2|TRBV28|NA|TRBD2
TGTGCCAGCAGTCTGGGCGGGGGCGGGGAGCTGTTTTTT
CASSLGGGGELFF
>TRBJ2-1|TRBV11-2|NA|TRBD2
TGTGCCAGCAGTACCCGCGTCTCGAGAGGGACTAGCGGAAACAATGAGCAGTTCTTC
CASSTRVSRGTSGNNEQFF
>TRBJ2-1|TRBV20-1|NA|TRBD2
TGCAGTGTTTTAGGCGGGAGGGCCTACAATGAGCAGTTCTTC
CSVLGGRAYNEQFF
>TRBJ2-7|TRBV12-3/TRBV12-4|many|TRBD1
TGTGCCAGCAGCGGGACAGGGAGCTCCTACGAGCAGTACTTC
CASSGTGSSYEQYF
>TRBJ2-1|TRBV4-3|few|TRBD2
TGCGCCAGCGCGCCCGGGAGGGCCGGCAATGAGCAGTTCTTC
CASAPGRAGNEQFF
>TRBJ2-3|TRBV11-2|many|TRBD1
TGTGCCAGCAGCACCCGGGACAGGGACTCCGCAGATACGCAGTATTTT
CASSTRDRDSADTQYF
>TRBJ2-1|TRBV5-1|many|NA
TGCGCCAGCAGCGTGGACAGTTCTAGGGGCCATGAGCAGTTCTTC
CASSVDSSRGHEQFF
>TRBJ2-7|TRBV11-2|NA|NA
TGTGCCAGCAGCTTAGCGGCGACTCAGCAGTACTTC
CASSLAATQQYF
>TRBJ2-1|TRBV2|many|TRBD2
TGTGCCAGCACAATAGCGGGAGGGGCCTACAATGAGCAGTTCTTC
CASTIAGGAYNEQFF
>TRBJ2-3|TRBV4-2|many|NA
TGTGCCAGCACGGGAGACACAGATACGCAGTATTTT
CASTGDTDTQYF